Listed here are 14 T cell receptor beta chains from one sample, sequenced in a study of blood T cell repertoires in COVID-19. Sequencing used immunoSEQ multiplex PCR; TCRdb keeps in-frame clones, though not all of them. There are 270,000 or so clones in the sample; approximately 77% occur only once, and roughly 3.1% lies in the top ten. Sequencing input: peripheral blood. These receptors came from a woman between 18 and 29 years old with acute or convalescent COVID-19.

The chain couples TRBV12-3 or TRBV12-4 to TRBJ1-1; no firm D call. This CDR3 contains 12 residues. V was pared by 6 bases and J by 4 bases, with 9 bases between. CDR3: CASSPGSTEAFF. The CDR3 nucleotides read TGTGCCAGCAGCCCGGGGAGCACTGAAGCTTTCTTT.

This clone was counted a few times. The V and J genes are TRBV3-1 (or the pseudogene TRBV3-2) and TRBJ1-1; a weak D match, TRBD1 (5 bases). The germline gives CDR1 LGHDT, CDR2 YNNKEL (reference sequence). The V end lost 2 bases, the J end lost 12 bases, and 16 bases lay between the germline ends. This CDR3 contains 13 residues. CDR3 sequence reads: CASSQSDLGRPFF. CDR3 bases: TGTGCCAGCAGCCAAAGTGACCTGGGGCGGCCTTTCTTT.

V gene TRBV28 combines with J gene TRBJ1-1; 9 nucleotides agree with TRBD1. There are 12 residues in the CDR3. CDR1 and CDR2 from the germline V gene are MDHEN and SYDVKM. The V gene end was trimmed by 7 bases and the J gene end by 9 bases; junction bases not matched to a gene: 6. This chain's CDR3 is CASTWTGVQAFF. The CDR3 nucleotides read TGTGCCAGCACCTGGACAGGGGTTCAAGCTTTCTTT. The variable domain in full, with the rest retrieved from reference TRBV28 and TRBJ1-1, is DVKVTQSSRYLVKRTGEKVFLECVQDMDHENMFWYRQDPGLGLRLIYFSYDVKMKEKGDIPEGYSVSREKKERFSLILESASTNQTSMYLCASTWTGVQAFFGQGTRLTVV.

This clone was observed a single time. The rearrangement uses TRBV5-1 and TRBJ1-1, with 8 bases lining up with TRBD1. Germline V CDR1 and CDR2: SGHRS, YFSETQ. V was pared by 3 bases and J by 4 bases, with 5 bases of the junction left unmatched. The CDR3 length is 14 residues. The CDR3 loop is CASSYTTGGTEAFF. Here the CDR3 DNA reads TGCGCCAGCAGCTACACCACAGGGGGCACTGAAGCTTTCTTT.

CDR3 sequence reads: CASSRPFSGEQYF. The CDR3 region has the DNA TGTGCCAGCAGTCGGCCGTTCAGCGGCGAGCAGTACTTC. The rearrangement uses TRBV6-5 and TRBJ2-7; TRBD2 is a possible D gene (5 bases). CDR3 length: 13 amino acids. V lost 5 bases and J lost 6, with 14 bases in between. Germline lookup yields CDR1 MNHEY and CDR2 SVGAGI.

V gene TRBV7-6 combines with J gene TRBJ2-7, with 8 bases lining up with TRBD1. After removal of 8 bases from V and 1 base from J, the junction contained 7 bases not matched to a gene. Germline lookup yields CDR1 SGHVS and CDR2 FNYEAQ. This CDR3 is built from 14 residues. The CDR3 loop reads CASDPGGPSYEQYF. The CDR3 DNA reads TGTGCCAGCGATCCAGGGGGCCCATCCTACGAGCAGTACTTC.

This chain joins TRBV18 and TRBJ2-1; 8 nucleotides line up with TRBD2. The ends lost 0 bases at V and 9 bases at J; junction bases unmatched: 10. CDR3 length equals 16 residues. CDR1 KGHSH and CDR2 LQKENI come from the germline V gene. The CDR3 DNA sequence: TGTGCCAGCTCACCACCGGGCGCGGGAGGTGGCGGTGAGCAGTTCTTC. Its translation is CASSPPGAGGGGEQFF.

The rearrangement uses TRBV11-2 and TRBJ1-2; possible D gene TRBD1, 5 bases. The CDR3 runs to 13 residues. V lost 5 bases and J lost 5, with 12 bases in between. Germline V gives CDR1 SGHAT, CDR2 FQNNGV. CDR3 bases: TGTGCCAGCAGCCCCCAGACAGAGTATGGCTACACCTTC. Its protein product is CASSPQTEYGYTF.

The chain is built from TRBV6-5 and TRBJ2-7; tentatively, D is TRBD2 (5 bases). Germline V gene sequence: CDR1 MNHEY, CDR2 SVGAGI. CDR3 length: 12 amino acids. Trimming pared 8 bases from V and 0 bases from J, leaving 8 bases between. Written as DNA, the CDR3 is TGTGCCAGCGGGAGTCGCTCCTACGAGCAGTACTTC. It is translated as CASGSRSYEQYF.

The gene calls are TRBV30 and TRBJ1-4, with D uncertain. V lost 8 bases to trimming and J lost 8 bases, with 24 bases between them. CDR1 is GTSNPN and CDR2 is SVGIG in the germline V gene (reference sequence). The length of the CDR3 is 15 residues. CDR3 protein: CAHSKFGVVGEKLFF. Here the CDR3 DNA reads TGTGCCCATAGCAAATTCGGGGTTGTTGGCGAAAAACTGTTTTTT.

The rearrangement links TRBV6-5 to TRBJ1-2, with D perhaps matching TRBD1 (6 bases). V lost 8 bases and J 7 bases, leaving 23 bases between the germline ends. Per germline, CDR1 MNHEY and CDR2 SVGAGI. The CDR3 is 15 amino acids. The CDR3 nucleotides are TGTGCCAGCTCTCAATGGGGTACAGGGCGGTCTGGCTACACCTTC. As protein: CASSQWGTGRSGYTF.

The chain combines TRBV19 with TRBJ2-3, with D hard to call. Germline V gene lookup returns CDR1 LNHDA and CDR2 SQIVND (reference sequence). CDR3 size: 17 residues. V was shortened by 1 base and J by 2 bases, with 16 bases between the two germline ends. In DNA form, the CDR3 reads TGTGCCAGTAGTATAGTTTATATCTCCAGATACACAGATACGCAGTATTTT. Translated, it gives CASSIVYISRYTDTQYF. Drawing the rest from reference TRBV19 and TRBJ2-3, the complete variable domain is DGGITQSPKYLFRKEGQNVTLSCEQNLNHDAMYWYRQDPGQGLRLIYYSQIVNDFQKGDIAEGYSVSREKKESFPLTVTSAQKNPTAFYLCASSIVYISRYTDTQYFGPGTRLTVL.

The CDR3 is CASSPAGPVNTEAFF. The CDR3 DNA follows: TGTGCCAGCAGTCCCGCGGGCCCCGTGAACACTGAAGCTTTCTTT. The chain links TRBV6-5 to TRBJ1-1, with D hard to call. The CDR3 has 15 residues. Trimming removed 5 bases from V and 0 bases from J, with 13 bases in between. Germline loops: CDR1 MNHEY, CDR2 SVGAGI.

The chain uses TRBV5-4 and TRBJ2-7, with D tentatively TRBD1 (6 bases). There are 13 residues in the CDR3. From germline, CDR1 is SGHNT and CDR2 YYREEE (reference sequence). V shed 2 bases and J shed 1 base, with 7 bases lying between them. The CDR3 spells CASSFQGSYEQYF. Here the CDR3 DNA reads TGTGCCAGCAGCTTCCAGGGGTCCTACGAGCAGTACTTC.